These T cell receptor beta chains were read from a single sample in a study of T-cell reconstitution after alpha-beta-depleted transplantation in children. TCRdb reprocessed the PCR reads with MiXCR, giving one entry per CDR3 protein. Of some 200,000 distinct CDR3 sequences in the sample, roughly 6.3% were seen once. Sample: PBMCs, taken before TCRalphabeta/CD19-depleted stem cell transplant. These receptors originate from a girl in the first two years of life with combined immunodeficiency, due to receive a stem cell transplant. CDR3s include the opening cysteine and the closing phenylalanine or tryptophan. A D gene is named only where the DNA matches it firmly. Expanded clones get a size class; other rows say once, few or many, or leave the size out.

>few|TRBD1|TRBV18|TRBJ2-7
TGTGCCAGCTCACCCGCGACAGGGGGCTCCTACGAGCAGTACTTC
CASSPATGGSYEQYF
>many|TRBD2|TRBV7-2|TRBJ2-1
TGTGCCAGCAGGTACTCTAGCGGGGGGGCCCCGTCCTACAATGAGCAGTTCTTC
CASRYSSGGAPSYNEQFF
>many|NA|TRBV10-3|TRBJ2-1
TGTGCCATCAAATCAGAGTGGTACCTCTACAATGAGCAGTTCTTC
CAIKSEWYLYNEQFF
>many|NA|TRBV24-1|TRBJ1-2
TGTGCCACCAGTGTTCATACGAACTATGGCTACACCTTC
CATSVHTNYGYTF
>many|TRBD2|TRBV15|TRBJ2-3
TGTGCCACCAGCAGAGAACGGGGGGGGCACAGCACAGATACGCAGTATTTT
CATSRERGGHSTDTQYF
>many|NA|TRBV5-1|TRBJ1-1
TGCGCCAGCACCTCGTACGTCCCGAACACTGAAGCTTTCTTT
CASTSYVPNTEAFF
>many|NA|TRBV7-6|TRBJ2-1
TGTGCCAGCAGCCTAGATAGGGATCCCTACAATGAGCAGTTCTTC
CASSLDRDPYNEQFF
>few|NA|TRBV15|TRBJ2-6
TGTGCCACCAGCAGAGATCCGTCCAGGGCTGGGGCCAACGTCCTGACTTTC
CATSRDPSRAGANVLTF
>many|TRBD1|TRBV2|TRBJ2-7
TGTGCCAGCACTAGGACAGGCCGCTACGAGCAGTACTTC
CASTRTGRYEQYF
>many|NA|TRBV6-5|TRBJ1-4
TGTGCCAGCAGTTACGGGGGATCTAATGAAAAACTGTTTTTT
CASSYGGSNEKLFF
>many|NA|TRBV4-1|TRBJ2-3
TGCGCCAGCAGCCATGGGGCGGGACCAAGCACAGATACGCAGTATTTT
CASSHGAGPSTDTQYF
>many|NA|TRBV6-2/TRBV6-3|TRBJ2-7
TGTGCCAGCAGGCGAGCTAGTTACGAGCAGTACTTC
CASRRASYEQYF
>many|TRBD1|TRBV12-3/TRBV12-4|TRBJ2-5
TGTGCCAGCAGCCAGGGGACAGTCGTACCGGGGACCCAGTACTTC
CASSQGTVVPGTQYF
>many|NA|TRBV12-3/TRBV12-4|TRBJ2-2
TGTGCCAGCAGTTCCGCAGGGCCCGGGGAGCTGTTTTTT
CASSSAGPGELFF
>many|TRBD1|TRBV24-1|TRBJ2-7
TGTGCCACCAGTGATTGGACAGGGCTGGGGGAGCAGTACTTC
CATSDWTGLGEQYF
>many|NA|TRBV29-1|TRBJ1-2
TGCAGCGTTGCCCTTCTTACAGGGTTAGGCGGCTACACCTTC
CSVALLTGLGGYTF
>many|TRBD2|TRBV7-9|TRBJ2-3
TGTGCCAGCCCTCGACTAGCGGGAGCAGATACGCAGTATTTT
CASPRLAGADTQYF
>many|NA|TRBV7-9|TRBJ1-3
TGTGCCAGCAGCTTAACTTTGACGGACTCTGGAAACACCATATATTTT
CASSLTLTDSGNTIYF
>many|NA|TRBV5-6|TRBJ2-1
TGTGCCAGCAGCTTGGAACTAGCAGCCAACAATGAGCAGTTCTTC
CASSLELAANNEQFF
>many|NA|TRBV25-1|TRBJ1-2
TGTGCCAGCAGTGAATATTTTGAACCCAACTATGGCTACACCTTC
CASSEYFEPNYGYTF
>few|NA|TRBV5-1|TRBJ2-5
TGCGCCAGCAGCTCAAGTCCGGGGGCAGGAGAGACCCAGTACTTC
CASSSSPGAGETQYF
>NA|NA|TRBV5-6|TRBJ2-3
TGTGCCAGCAGCCCGGGAGTAGGAGCCCATTTCACAGATACGCAGTATTTT
CASSPGVGAHFTDTQYF
>NA|NA|TRBV12-3/TRBV12-4|TRBJ1-5
TGTGCCAGCAGTTTTAGAGGGATCAGCAATCAGCCCCAGCATTTT
CASSFRGISNQPQHF
>many|NA|TRBV28|TRBJ2-3
TGTGCCAGCAATCCAAACGGAGTTACGCAGTATTTT
CASNPNGVTQYF
>many|NA|TRBV12-3/TRBV12-4|TRBJ2-3
TGTGCCAGCAGTCCCGGGACTGCTAGCACAGATACGCAGTATTTT
CASSPGTASTDTQYF
>few|NA|TRBV12-3/TRBV12-4|TRBJ2-1
TGTGCCAGCAGTTTGGGGCGGGCTCTCAATGAGCAGTTCTTC
CASSLGRALNEQFF
>many|TRBD2|TRBV28|TRBJ2-1
TGTGCCAGCAGATCTAGCGGGAGGGGGAACAATGAGCAGTTCTTC
CASRSSGRGNNEQFF
>NA|NA|TRBV5-1|TRBJ2-2
TGCGCCAGCAGCTTGGCGGACAGCAACACCGGGGAGCTGTTTTTT
CASSLADSNTGELFF
>NA|TRBD2|TRBV20-1|TRBJ2-7
TGCAGTGCTAGAGGTGAGACTAGCGGGGTCACCTACGAGCAGTACTTC
CSARGETSGVTYEQYF
>many|NA|TRBV15|TRBJ1-2
TGTGCCATCAGCACTCGGTTGAACTATGGCTACACCTTC
CAISTRLNYGYTF
>many|TRBD1|TRBV20-1|TRBJ2-7
TGCAGTGCCCTCCGACAGGGTGGTAACTCCGAGCAGTACTTC
CSALRQGGNSEQYF
>many|NA|TRBV7-3|TRBJ1-6
TGTGCCAGCAGCCCTCCCCCACCCCTCCACTTT
CASSPPPPLHF
>many|NA|TRBV7-2|TRBJ1-1
TGTGCCAGCAACGCAGAGATCGACACTGAAGCTTTCTTT
CASNAEIDTEAFF
>few|TRBD2|TRBV27|TRBJ2-3
TGTGCCAGCAGTTTATTGCTCCCGCGGGGGTCAGATACGCAGTATTTT
CASSLLLPRGSDTQYF
>many|NA|TRBV15|TRBJ2-5
TGTGCCACCAGACTTACCAGGGAAGAGACCCAGTACTTC
CATRLTREETQYF
>many|TRBD1|TRBV11-2|TRBJ2-3
TGTGCCAGCAGCCCCCGACAGGGAAGGTCAGATACGCAGTATTTT
CASSPRQGRSDTQYF
>many|TRBD1|TRBV7-9|TRBJ2-7
TGTGCCAGCAGCTTCCGGGACAGGGAAGAGCAGTACTTC
CASSFRDREEQYF
>many|TRBD2|TRBV4-3|TRBJ2-2
TGCGCCAGCAGCCAAGAGGGGGGACTAGCGGGAGTATTCTCCGGGGAGCTGTTTTTT
CASSQEGGLAGVFSGELFF
>NA|TRBD2|TRBV5-1|TRBJ2-1
TGCGCCAGCAACCCGGGAGACGTAGGGGACTACTACAATGAGCAGTTCTTC
CASNPGDVGDYYNEQFF
>many|TRBD2|TRBV20-1|TRBJ2-1
TGCAGTGACGAGCGGGGCAATGAGCAGTTCTTC
CSDERGNEQFF
>NA|NA|TRBV20-1|TRBJ1-2
TGCAGTGCTCCTTTCAGGGATCCAGCTAACTATGGCTACACCTTC
CSAPFRDPANYGYTF
>many|NA|TRBV20-1|TRBJ2-1
TGCAGTGCTAGGTTTCCCAGCTCCTACAATGAGCAGTTCTTC
CSARFPSSYNEQFF